A single sample is the source of the 25 T cell receptor beta chains below, sequenced in a study of cytomegalovirus exposure and HLA in healthy donors. The PCR contained 60 Vbeta and 13 Jbeta primers. Measured with immunoSEQ multiplex PCR; TCRdb has only the in-frame clones, and not every one. The sample lists some 140,000 clones, 65% to 80% occurring once. The sequenced sample consisted of PBMCs. The source of these receptors is a middle-aged woman in good health and CMV-seronegative.

The V call is TRBV5-1, the J call TRBJ1-1, with 7 positions matching TRBD1. The V gene end was trimmed by 2 bases and the J gene end by 8 bases; junction bases not matched to a gene: 3. The CDR3 is 12 residues long. The germline CDR1 and CDR2 sequences are SGHRS and YFSETQ. The CDR3 sequence is CASSFDRAEAFF. CDR3 DNA sequence: TGCGCCAGCAGCTTTGACAGGGCGGAAGCTTTCTTT.

The genes are TRBV28 and TRBJ1-2, with 9 bases that match TRBD1. The CDR3 has 15 amino acids. CDR1 and CDR2 (germline): MDHEN, SYDVKM. With V trimmed by 3 bases and J by 4 bases, 6 bases remained unmatched. The CDR3 here is CASSLGGQGAYGYTF. The CDR3 DNA reads as TGTGCCAGCAGTTTGGGGGGACAGGGAGCCTATGGCTACACCTTC.

V is TRBV5-1 and J is TRBJ1-1; 7 nucleotides agree with TRBD1. CDR3 length equals 16 residues. The V segment lost 4 bases and the J segment 7 bases; nucleotides outside the gene matches: 16. From germline, CDR1 is SGHRS and CDR2 YFSETQ. CDR3 sequence reads: CASSPDRESRDHEAFF. For the CDR3, the DNA is TGCGCCAGCAGCCCCGACAGGGAATCACGCGACCATGAAGCTTTCTTT.

The V call is TRBV6-6, the J call TRBJ1-1; TRBD1 agrees at 7 bases. The CDR3 is made up of 13 amino acids. V was pared by 5 bases and J by 7 bases, with 7 bases of the junction left unmatched. Germline CDR1 is MNHNY and CDR2 is SVGAGI (reference sequence). CDR3 DNA sequence: TGTGCCAGCAGTCCTGGGACAGACGTTGAAGCTTTCTTT. This gives the protein CASSPGTDVEAFF.

This clone was seen a handful of times. The chain carries TRBV27 and TRBJ2-7, with 10 bases fitting TRBD2. V was pared by 0 bases and J by 5 bases, with 13 bases of the junction left unmatched. Germline V gene data show CDR1 as MNHEY and CDR2 as SMNVEV (reference sequence). The CDR3 sequence is 18 residues long. The DNA of the CDR3 is TGTGCCAGCAGTTTATCGATCCTAGCGGGAGTTTCATTGAACGAGCAGTACTTC. As protein: CASSLSILAGVSLNEQYF.

The V and J genes are TRBV9 and TRBJ2-3, with 10 nucleotides matching TRBD2. Germline CDR1 SGDLS, CDR2 YYNGEE. This CDR3 is built from 17 residues. The V and J ends lost 1 base and 2 bases, in that order; junction bases with no gene match: 7. Here the CDR3 DNA reads TGTGCCAGCAGCGTATACCCGGGACTAGCGTACACAGATACGCAGTATTTT. Translating gives CASSVYPGLAYTDTQYF. Full variable domain (rest looked up from reference TRBV9 and TRBJ2-3): DSGVTQTPKHLITATGQRVTLRCSPRSGDLSVYWYQQSLDQGLQFLIQYYNGEERAKGNILERFSAQQFPDLHSELNLSSLELGDSALYFCASSVYPGLAYTDTQYFGPGTRLTVL.

The V and J genes are TRBV7-9 and TRBJ1-1; perhaps TRBD1 as D (6 bases). Deletions cut 3 bases from V and 5 bases from J, with 13 bases between. The length of the CDR3 is 14 residues. CDR1 and CDR2 (germline): SEHNR, FQNEAQ (reference sequence). CDR3 bases: TGTGCCAGCAGCTTGGTGGGGGCTGGAACTGAAGCTTTCTTT. Translated, it gives CASSLVGAGTEAFF.

The DNA for the CDR3 is TGTGCCAGCAGCTCACAGGGCTACGAGCAGTACTTC. Residues: CASSSQGYEQYF. The chain has TRBV11-2 and TRBJ2-7, with a weak D call TRBD1 (6 bases). This CDR3 region has 12 residues. Trimming removed 4 bases at V and 3 bases at J, with 7 bases between. Germline V gene lookup returns CDR1 SGHAT and CDR2 FQNNGV.

The chain employs TRBV7-8 and TRBJ2-7, with 7 bases lining up with TRBD2. The CDR3 consists of 14 residues. Unmatched junction bases numbered 9, after V lost 8 bases and J lost 2 bases. Germline loops: CDR1 SGHVS, CDR2 FQNEAQ. The CDR3 sequence: CASWGGSRAYEQYF. The CDR3 region has the DNA TGTGCCAGCTGGGGGGGTTCCAGGGCCTACGAGCAGTACTTC.

There are a few counts of this clone. The chain carries TRBV5-8 and TRBJ1-4; D unclear. CDR3 length: 15 residues. V lost 0 bases and J lost 8, with 14 bases in between. Per germline, CDR1 SGHTS and CDR2 YDEGEE. The CDR3 sequence: CASSLGSRGGEKLFF. CDR3 nucleotides: TGTGCCAGCAGCTTGGGGTCCCGAGGAGGAGAAAAACTGTTTTTT.

This clone came up once. The chain is built from TRBV2 and TRBJ2-1; D perhaps matches TRBD1 (5 bases). The germline CDR1 and CDR2 sequences are SNHLY and FYNNEI. Trimming removed 1 base from V and 1 base from J, with 8 bases in between. The CDR3 covers 15 residues. CDR3 nucleotides: TGTGCCAGCAGTGAAGGGACACTGTCCTACAATGAGCAGTTCTTC. It yields the protein CASSEGTLSYNEQFF.

The chain carries TRBV28 and TRBJ2-7; 7 positions match TRBD1. J was trimmed by 7 bases and V by 7 bases; bases with no gene match: 4. Germline V CDR1 and CDR2: MDHEN, SYDVKM. The CDR3 covers 11 residues. The CDR3 coding sequence is TGTGCCAGCACAGACAGGGAAGAGCAGTACTTC. Protein product: CASTDREEQYF.

V usage is TRBV7-6 and J usage is TRBJ2-3, with a tentative D call TRBD1 (5 bases). Germline V lookup: CDR1 SGHVS, CDR2 FNYEAQ. Trimming stripped 8 bases from V and 3 bases from J, with 21 bases between. This CDR3 contains 16 residues. CDR3 nucleotide sequence: TGTGCCAGCGCTCAAGTCCCCCAGGGAATTACAGATACGCAGTATTTT. This gives the protein CASAQVPQGITDTQYF.

The chain recombines TRBV7-8 with TRBJ1-4; unclear D gene. The CDR3 consists of 16 residues. CDR1 is SGHVS and CDR2 is FQNEAQ in the germline V gene. Trimming took off 5 bases at V and 8 bases at J, with 21 bases between the two ends. The CDR3 DNA reads TGTGCCAGCAGCCCCCTCGCTGGCCACCTCGGGGAAAAACTGTTTTTT. It specifies CASSPLAGHLGEKLFF.

Only one count was recorded for this clone. The CDR3 nucleotides read TGTGCCAGCAACGGGGACAGGGGGCTTAATACGCAGTATTTT. Its protein product is CASNGDRGLNTQYF. The chain is built from TRBV28 and TRBJ2-3, with 12 bases that match TRBD1. The CDR3 extends over 14 amino acids. Looked up from germline, CDR1 is MDHEN and CDR2 is SYDVKM. V was pared by 7 bases and J by 7 bases, with 6 bases of the junction left unmatched.

This clone was counted between two and nine times. The chain is built from TRBV27 and TRBJ1-2; 11 bases align to TRBD1. V was pared by 5 bases and J by 7 bases, with 18 bases of the junction left unmatched. There are 18 residues in the CDR3. CDR1 MNHEY and CDR2 SMNVEV come from the germline V gene (reference sequence). The CDR3 nucleotides are TGTGCCAGCAGTAAACGAACCGGGACAGGGGGTCAAAGTGGTGGCTACACCTTC. Translating gives CASSKRTGTGGQSGGYTF.

The chain recombines TRBV4-1 with TRBJ2-5; no clear D. This CDR3 contains 14 residues. V lost 1 base to trimming and J lost 4 bases, with 10 bases between them. The germline V gene encodes CDR1 MGHRA and CDR2 YSYEKL. The CDR3, as DNA: TGCGCCAGCAGCCAAGTCTACAGTCCAGAGACCCAGTACTTC. It translates to CASSQVYSPETQYF.

V gene TRBV7-8 combines with J gene TRBJ1-1, with D perhaps matching TRBD1 (6 bases). The CDR3 runs 16 residues. Trimming removed 6 bases at V and 0 bases at J, with 17 bases between. Germline CDR1 SGHVS, CDR2 FQNEAQ. CDR3: CASSFNRAAMNTEAFF. The CDR3 nucleotides are TGTGCCAGCAGTTTCAACAGGGCTGCCATGAACACTGAAGCTTTCTTT.

V usage is TRBV6-6 and J usage is TRBJ1-2, with D possibly TRBD1 on 6 matching bases. The CDR3 loop spans 13 amino acids. Germline CDR1 and CDR2: MNHNY and SVGAGI (reference sequence). V was clipped by 6 bases and J by 8 bases, with 16 bases between them. The CDR3 reads CASRKQGSRGYTF. CDR3 DNA: TGTGCCAGCAGAAAACAGGGATCTCGGGGCTACACCTTC.

This chain uses TRBV28 with TRBJ2-2, with 14 bases matching TRBD2. V lost 5 bases to trimming and J lost 7 bases; unmatched junction nucleotides: 6. The CDR3 totals 16 residues. In germline, CDR1 is MDHEN, CDR2 SYDVKM. This CDR3 reads CASSPPGLAGVGELFF. CDR3 DNA sequence: TGTGCCAGCAGTCCCCCGGGACTAGCGGGGGTCGGGGAGCTGTTTTTT. Based on the CDR3 plus reference TRBV28 and TRBJ2-2, the full variable domain is DVKVTQSSRYLVKRTGEKVFLECVQDMDHENMFWYRQDPGLGLRLIYFSYDVKMKEKGDIPEGYSVSREKKERFSLILESASTNQTSMYLCASSPPGLAGVGELFFGEGSRLTVL.

The sample holds one count of this clone. The chain carries TRBV4-1 and TRBJ1-5; 10 nucleotides match TRBD1. The J segment lost 9 bases and the V segment lost 5 bases, leaving 7 bases of the junction unmatched. Germline CDR1 reads MGHRA; CDR2 reads YSYEKL. The CDR3 is 14 amino acids. The CDR3 region has the DNA TGCGCCAGCAGCAAGCCGGGACAGGGGCTGCCCCAGCATTTT. Residues: CASSKPGQGLPQHF.

This clone appeared a single time. The CDR3 coding sequence is TGTGCCAGCTCCGACCGGGGGGGCTCTGGAAACACCATATATTTT. Encoded protein: CASSDRGGSGNTIYF. The J gene is TRBJ1-3, the V gene TRBV6-5; D possibly corresponds to TRBD1 (5 bases). Germline CDR1 is MNHEY and CDR2 is SVGAGI. The V and J ends lost 8 bases and 0 bases respectively, with 14 bases between them. This CDR3 is built from 15 residues.

Regarding this clone: The CDR3 end shows no conserved phenylalanine or tryptophan, and so a read error is likely. The DNA is omitted, as the CDR3 cannot be located on it reliably, and the CDR3 follows TCRdb's listing. The genes are TRBV19 and TRBJ1-4; TRBD1 is the table's D call and was not checked against the DNA. The length of the CDR3 is 12 amino acids, counting both ends. Germline V gene lookup returns CDR1 LNHDA and CDR2 SQIVND (reference sequence). The CDR3 spells CASSSCGTGIQG.

The J gene is TRBJ1-1, the V gene TRBV30; no firm D call. The CDR3 runs 14 residues. Germline assignment: CDR1 GTSNPN and CDR2 SVGIG (reference sequence). Trimming shortened V by 2 bases and J by 2 bases, and 12 bases separated the two germline ends. The CDR3 DNA reads as TGTGCCTGGAGTCTCTGGGCCCCTAACACTGAAGCTTTCTTT. This translates into CAWSLWAPNTEAFF.

The chain links TRBV6-5 to TRBJ2-2; D is possibly TRBD2 (6 bases). The germline CDR1 and CDR2 sequences are MNHEY and SVGAGI. The V and J ends lost 7 bases and 6 bases respectively, with 9 bases between them. This CDR3 is 12 amino acids long. CDR3: CASMGGPGELFF. The CDR3 region has the DNA TGTGCCAGCATGGGGGGACCCGGGGAGCTGTTTTTT.